Included here is one T cell receptor (beta chain) sequence, with context. The antigen is unknown. The sample belongs to a study of T cell responses to AZD1222 COVID-19 vaccine. The study, taken as a whole, reports: Donors were largely white British and mainly female; clonal diversity was possibly underestimated. Only 5 to 7 AZD1222 recipients were seropositive at baseline. Distributed over spike, vaccine-associated CD4 TCRs predominated at 160-218 and 743-854.

TCRdb's copy holds only in-frame clones and misses some; the assay was immunoSEQ multiplex PCR. Seen here are 53,000 or so clones, 80% to 90% observed once, and the top ten hold less than 7%. The germline V gene encodes CDR1 LNHNV and CDR2 YYDKDF (reference sequence). The CDR3 length is 13 residues. The V end lost 2 bases, the J end lost 8 bases, and 7 bases lay between the germline ends. Combined were second doses at about 4 or about 12 weeks. This chain uses TRBV15 with TRBJ1-6, with D maybe TRBD1 (5 bases). The receptor was isolated from an adult who received the AZD1222 COVID-19 vaccine. The sample in question was peripheral blood, obtained 28 days after the second AZD1222 dose. This CDR3 reads CATSRRGDSPLHF. The CDR3 DNA follows: TGTGCCACCAGCAGACGGGGGGATTCACCCCTCCACTTT.